The 7 T cell receptor beta chains below all came from one sample that was sequenced in a study of vaccination effects on CD4 cells after COVID-19. Isolation of CD4+ T cells took place after around 10 days of culture. Their target antigens are unknown. Method: immunoSEQ multiplex PCR; TCRdb's copy keeps in-frame clones and lacks some. The profile covers about 47,000 clones, with around 76% appearing a single time and about an eighth taken by the ten largest. Here the sequenced sample was CD4+ T cells from PBMCs cultured without peptide, taken before COVID-19 vaccination. All receptors come from a human donor who had a prior SARS-CoV-2 infection.

This chain uses TRBV12-3 or TRBV12-4 with TRBJ1-2; TRBD1 might be the D (6 bases). Trimming removed 1 base at V and 7 bases at J, with 10 bases between. The CDR3 sequence is 13 residues long. Here the CDR3 DNA reads TGTGCCAGCAGTTTAGTCCGGGGGCTTGGCTACACCTTC. Translating it yields CASSLVRGLGYTF.

This clone was counted a few times. The V call is TRBV6-5, the J call TRBJ2-1; 8 bases are shared with TRBD1. V was clipped by 5 bases and J by 7 bases; unmatched bases: 10. From germline, CDR1 is MNHEY and CDR2 SVGAGI. There are 15 residues in the CDR3. The CDR3 DNA follows: TGTGCCAGCAGTAAGGGACAGGTGCGAGGGAATGAGCAGTTCTTC. It encodes CASSKGQVRGNEQFF.

The rearrangement joins TRBV4-1 to TRBJ1-2, with 9 bases matching TRBD1. Trimming removed 6 bases from V and 3 bases from J; junction bases left unmatched: 5. Germline V CDR1 and CDR2: MGHRA, YSYEKL. The CDR3 sequence is 14 residues long. This CDR3 reads CASRGTGRDYGYTF. CDR3 bases: TGCGCCAGCAGAGGGACAGGGAGGGACTATGGCTACACCTTC.

V usage is TRBV7-8 and J usage is TRBJ2-1; D not resolved. V dropped 0 bases and J dropped 0 bases, with 9 bases sitting between them. The CDR3 is 16 residues long. The germline V gene has CDR1 SGHVS and CDR2 FQNEAQ. The CDR3 region has the DNA TGTGCCAGCAGCTTAGCGCCCGAGAACTCCTACAATGAGCAGTTCTTC. Its protein is CASSLAPENSYNEQFF.

This clone was counted only a few times. V gene TRBV5-1 combines with J gene TRBJ2-5; 8 bases align to TRBD2. The germline CDR1 and CDR2 sequences are SGHRS and YFSETQ. This CDR3 spans 17 amino acids. J gave up 5 bases and V 0 bases, and 12 bases lay outside the gene matches. Here the CDR3 DNA reads TGCGCCAGCAGCTTGGGATTTGTCGGGGGGGCCACCGAGACCCAGTACTTC. Its protein product is CASSLGFVGGATETQYF. The full variable domain, with the rest looked up from reference TRBV5-1 and TRBJ2-5, is KAGVTQTPRYLIKTRGQQVTLSCSPISGHRSVSWYQQTPGQGLQFLFEYFSETQRNKGNFPGRFSGRQFSNSRSEMNVSTLELGDSALYLCASSLGFVGGATETQYFGPGTRLLVL.

The V and J genes are TRBV11-2 and TRBJ2-7, with D perhaps assigned TRBD1 or TRBD2 (5 bases each). V lost 0 bases to trimming and J lost 1 base, with 10 bases between them. CDR1 and CDR2 (germline): SGHAT, FQNNGV. This CDR3 has 15 residues. CDR3 sequence reads: CASSLDPGPSYEQYF. The CDR3, as DNA: TGTGCCAGCAGCTTAGATCCGGGACCATCCTACGAGCAGTACTTC.

The rearrangement links TRBV7-2 to TRBJ2-7; 9 positions agree with TRBD1. CDR1 is SGHTA and CDR2 is FQGNSA in the germline V gene. V trimming: 1 base; J trimming: 0 bases; junction bases outside the gene matches: 1. The CDR3 extends over 15 amino acids. The CDR3: CASSLDRGHSYEQYF. As DNA, the CDR3 is TGTGCCAGCAGCTTAGACAGGGGGCACTCCTACGAGCAGTACTTC. Full variable domain (outside the CDR3, taken from reference TRBV7-2 and TRBJ2-7): GAGVSQSPSNKVTEKGKDVELRCDPISGHTALYWYRQSLGQGLEFLIYFQGNSAPDKSGLPSDRFSAERTGGSVSTLTIQRTQQEDSAVYLCASSLDRGHSYEQYFGPGTRLTVT.